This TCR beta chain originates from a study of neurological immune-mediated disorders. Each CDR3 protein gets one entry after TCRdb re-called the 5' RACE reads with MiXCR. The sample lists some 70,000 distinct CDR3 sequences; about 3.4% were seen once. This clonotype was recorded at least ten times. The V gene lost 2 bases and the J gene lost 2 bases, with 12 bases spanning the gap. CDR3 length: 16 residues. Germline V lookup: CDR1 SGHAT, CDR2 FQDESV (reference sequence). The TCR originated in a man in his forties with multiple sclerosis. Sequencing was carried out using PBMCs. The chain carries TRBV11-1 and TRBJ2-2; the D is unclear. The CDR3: CASSLQQKINTGELFF. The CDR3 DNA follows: TGTGCCAGCAGCTTACAACAGAAAATAAACACCGGGGAGCTGTTTTTT.